One sample yielded the 28 T cell receptor beta chains listed below, sequenced in a study of blood T cell repertoires in COVID-19. Repertoires were generated with immunoSEQ multiplex PCR, while TCRdb's copy carries only in-frame clones and drops some. The sample holds about 50,000 clones, more than 90% seen once. The sequencing sample was made of peripheral blood. The receptors here all came from a man aged 45 to 65 with active COVID-19.

The chain links TRBV3-1 (or the pseudogene TRBV3-2) to TRBJ2-2; a possible D gene is TRBD2 (5 bases). CDR3 size: 15 residues. The ends were cut back, 6 bases at V and 1 base at J, with 12 bases in the middle. Germline V gene sequence: CDR1 LGHDT, CDR2 YNNKEL (reference sequence). In DNA, the CDR3 is TGTGCCAGCAGGCGCGAACTAGTGAACACCGGGGAGCTGTTTTTT. As protein: CASRRELVNTGELFF.

The chain links TRBV5-1 to TRBJ2-4; 10 bases agree with TRBD2. In germline, CDR1 is SGHRS, CDR2 YFSETQ. V was pared by 4 bases and J by 2 bases, with 12 bases of the junction left unmatched. The CDR3 totals 18 residues. DNA for the CDR3: TGCGCCAGCAGCGTGGCTAGCGGGAGTCTAATCCCCAAAAACATTCAGTACTTC. Amino acids: CASSVASGSLIPKNIQYF.

This chain uses TRBV6-5 with TRBJ2-7; D is unclear. The germline V and J ends were trimmed by 4 bases and 0 bases, with 7 bases remaining between them. The CDR3 has 13 residues. The germline V gene has CDR1 MNHEY and CDR2 SVGAGI. The CDR3 DNA follows: TGTGCCAGCAGTTTAACTGCCTCCTACGAGCAGTACTTC. It yields the protein CASSLTASYEQYF.

Written as DNA, the CDR3 is TGTGCCAGCAGCAAAGTCAGTCAGGGGGCTAACAGCGAGCAGTACTTC. Its translation: CASSKVSQGANSEQYF. The chain employs TRBV21-1 and TRBJ2-7; the table assigns TRBD1, which was not confirmed against the DNA. TRBV21-1 is classified as a pseudogene. The CDR3 is 16 residues long.

The chain recombines TRBV6-5 with TRBJ2-7; no clear D. V lost 7 bases to trimming and J lost 4 bases, with 17 bases between them. Germline V gene sequence: CDR1 MNHEY, CDR2 SVGAGI. The CDR3 extends over 14 amino acids. The CDR3 nucleotides read TGTGCCAGCATAACCGGCACTCTCAGGTACGAGCAGTACTTC. Translated: CASITGTLRYEQYF.

The J gene is TRBJ1-3, the V gene TRBV5-1; D not certain. The CDR3 runs to 14 residues. CDR1 is SGHRS, CDR2 YFSETQ, per germline. Trimming removed 5 bases at V and 8 bases at J, with 17 bases between. CDR3 loop: CASRRAEEGDTIYF. In DNA, the CDR3 is TGCGCCAGCAGAAGGGCTGAAGAGGGAGACACCATATATTTT.

The rearrangement uses TRBV30 and TRBJ2-1; weak D call: TRBD1 (6 bases). The germline V gene encodes CDR1 GTSNPN and CDR2 SVGIG (reference sequence). Trimming shortened V by 4 bases and J by 9 bases, and 19 bases separated the two germline ends. The CDR3 runs 14 residues. The DNA for the CDR3 is TGTGCCTGGAAGCCCCTACAGGGTTTGAGTGAGCAGTTCTTC. This codes for CAWKPLQGLSEQFF.

V usage is TRBV12-3 or TRBV12-4 and J usage is TRBJ1-2; 8 bases agree with TRBD1. The CDR3 consists of 13 residues. V dropped 9 bases and J dropped 0; count of bases not matched to a gene: 3. CDR3 protein: CASGQGPNYGYTF. CDR3 nucleotide sequence: TGTGCCAGTGGACAGGGACCTAACTATGGCTACACCTTC.

The V and J genes are TRBV6-5 and TRBJ1-1; D is ambiguous. Between the trimmed V and J ends, which lost 6 bases and 4 bases, there was a span of 12 bases. The CDR3 is made up of 13 amino acids. CDR1 is MNHEY and CDR2 is SVGAGI in the germline V gene. This CDR3 reads CASRSQAITEAFF. Here the CDR3 DNA reads TGTGCCAGCAGGTCCCAGGCTATCACTGAAGCTTTCTTT.

The chain couples TRBV29-1 to TRBJ1-2, with D maybe TRBD1 (5 bases). V shed 3 bases and J shed 9 bases, with 17 bases lying between them. Per germline, CDR1 SQVTM and CDR2 ANQGSEA. This CDR3 is built from 13 residues. CDR3 residues: CSVDLGGLSRYTF. For the CDR3, the DNA is TGCAGCGTTGACCTCGGGGGGTTATCGCGCTACACCTTC.

This chain connects TRBV30 to TRBJ2-3, with 14 bases matching TRBD2. V dropped 2 bases and J dropped 1; count of bases not matched to a gene: 2. In germline, CDR1 is GTSNPN, CDR2 SVGIG (reference sequence). The length of the CDR3 is 16 residues. The CDR3 sequence: CAWSQGLAGGTDTQYF. The CDR3 DNA sequence: TGTGCCTGGAGTCAGGGACTAGCGGGGGGCACAGATACGCAGTATTTT.

V and J are TRBV29-1 and TRBJ2-7; possibly TRBD1 for D (5 bases). The CDR3 covers 14 residues. The germline V gene has CDR1 SQVTM and CDR2 ANQGSEA. V was shortened by 5 bases and J by 3 bases, with 17 bases between the two germline ends. CDR3 nucleotides: TGCAGCGTTACCCGATCGGAGACAGACTACGAGCAGTACTTC. It yields the protein CSVTRSETDYEQYF.

The rearrangement uses TRBV6-5 and TRBJ1-2; D unresolved. CDR3 length equals 12 residues. From germline, CDR1 is MNHEY and CDR2 SVGAGI. V was shortened by 5 bases and J by 7 bases, with 11 bases between the two germline ends. The CDR3 loop is CASSLGGSGYTF. CDR3 DNA sequence: TGTGCCAGCAGTCTAGGTGGGAGTGGCTACACCTTC.

The V gene is TRBV19, the J gene TRBJ2-7, with a possible D match to TRBD1 (6 bases). There are 14 residues in the CDR3. V was trimmed by 3 bases and J by 2 bases, leaving 11 bases between them. CDR1 is LNHDA, CDR2 SQIVND, per germline (reference sequence). DNA for the CDR3: TGTGCCAGTAGTATCTCGTCAGGGGCCTACGAGCAGTACTTC. It specifies CASSISSGAYEQYF.

Written as DNA, the CDR3 is TGTGCCAGCAGCTTACTGGCGGGAAACAATCAGCCCCAGCATTTT. It encodes CASSLLAGNNQPQHF. V is TRBV7-2 and J is TRBJ1-5; D not resolved. The CDR3 contains 15 residues. In germline, CDR1 is SGHTA, CDR2 FQGNSA. V was shortened by 2 bases and J by 3 bases, with 11 bases between the two germline ends.

Here the CDR3 DNA reads TGTGCCAGCAGTTCAACCGGGACAGGGATCACTGAAGCTTTCTTT. It translates to CASSSTGTGITEAFF. V and J are TRBV28 and TRBJ1-1; 9 nucleotides line up with TRBD1. Germline CDR1 is MDHEN and CDR2 is SYDVKM. The CDR3 has 15 residues. V lost 4 bases and J lost 4; bases outside the gene matches: 7.

A single count supports this clone. The J gene is TRBJ2-7, the V gene TRBV13; tentative D call: TRBD2 (5 bases). The CDR3 is 14 amino acids. Germline V lookup: CDR1 PRHDT, CDR2 FYEKMQ (reference sequence). V lost 0 bases to trimming and J lost 3 bases, with 9 bases between them. The CDR3 loop reads CASSLGLGGYEQYF. DNA of the CDR3: TGTGCCAGCAGCTTAGGACTAGGAGGCTACGAGCAGTACTTC.

The chain combines TRBV28 with TRBJ1-2; the D gene is possibly TRBD1 (6 bases). Looked up from germline, CDR1 is MDHEN and CDR2 is SYDVKM. The V and J ends lost 7 bases and 4 bases respectively, with 10 bases between them. The CDR3 has 12 residues. For the CDR3, the DNA is TGTGCCAGCACCCTGGACAGCTATGGCTACACCTTC. This encodes CASTLDSYGYTF.

The CDR3 sequence is CASSLGLAGVNEQFF. The CDR3 DNA reads TGTGCCAGCAGCCTGGGACTAGCGGGAGTGAATGAGCAGTTCTTC. The rearrangement links TRBV7-2 to TRBJ2-1; 14 bases line up with TRBD2. Trimming cost V 5 bases and J 7 bases; bases outside gene matches: 4. The CDR3 loop spans 15 amino acids. The germline V gene encodes CDR1 SGHTA and CDR2 FQGNSA.

The gene calls are TRBV2 and TRBJ2-1, with D perhaps matching TRBD1 (6 bases). The CDR3 sequence is 18 residues long. Germline V gene sequence: CDR1 SNHLY, CDR2 FYNNEI. V lost 2 bases to trimming and J lost 0 bases, with 17 bases between them. In DNA form, the CDR3 reads TGTGCCAGCAGTGAACGAAGATCCAGGGGTCTCTCCTACAATGAGCAGTTCTTC. Amino acid sequence: CASSERRSRGLSYNEQFF.

The genes are TRBV19 and TRBJ1-1, with D maybe TRBD1 (5 bases). This CDR3 has 15 amino acids. Trimming cost V 3 bases and J 0 bases, with 11 bases left between them. Germline assignment: CDR1 LNHDA and CDR2 SQIVND (reference sequence). Here the CDR3 DNA reads TGTGCCAGTAGTATCACGGGGGGGGTGAACACTGAAGCTTTCTTT. The encoded protein is CASSITGGVNTEAFF.

V and J are TRBV2 and TRBJ2-7; TRBD1 aligns across 8 bases. The V and J ends lost 7 bases and 4 bases, in that order; junction bases with no gene match: 9. The CDR3 spans 14 residues. Germline CDR1 SNHLY, CDR2 FYNNEI. The DNA of the CDR3 is TGTGCCAGCACCTTAACAGGGGGGTCTTACGAGCAGTACTTC. It encodes CASTLTGGSYEQYF.

This sequence joins TRBV18 and TRBJ1-2; 8 bases map to TRBD1. The CDR3 sequence is 18 residues long. V lost 2 bases and J lost 2; bases outside the gene matches: 13. Germline CDR1 reads KGHSH; CDR2 reads LQKENI. The CDR3 coding sequence is TGTGCCAGCTCACCAACGGACAGGGAGAGAGGGCGGAACTATGGCTACACCTTC. Residues: CASSPTDRERGRNYGYTF.

This clone has a single count. The rearrangement joins TRBV4-1 to TRBJ2-3; no firm D call. The germline V gene has CDR1 MGHRA and CDR2 YSYEKL. The CDR3 contains 16 residues. Trimming removed 1 base at V and 1 base at J, with 12 bases between. CDR3 protein: CASSQAATPGTDTQYF. The CDR3, as DNA: TGCGCCAGCAGCCAAGCTGCTACCCCCGGCACAGATACGCAGTATTTT.

J is TRBJ1-2 and V is TRBV19, with 9 bases aligning to TRBD1. The germline V gene has CDR1 LNHDA and CDR2 SQIVND (reference sequence). Unmatched junction bases numbered 7, after V lost 5 bases and J lost 0 bases. CDR3 length equals 16 residues. CDR3 in DNA: TGTGCCAGTAGTGGTACAGGGGGCCAAGCTAACTATGGCTACACCTTC. This codes for CASSGTGGQANYGYTF.

The chain links TRBV4-2 to TRBJ2-1; 10 nucleotides line up with TRBD2. The CDR3 extends over 15 amino acids. J gave up 12 bases and V 4 bases, and 12 bases lay outside the gene matches. Germline CDR1 LGHNA, CDR2 YNFKEQ. Here the CDR3 DNA reads TGTGCCAGCAGCCGCGGCCTAGCGGGGGAGAGATGGCAGTTCTTC. Its protein is CASSRGLAGERWQFF.

V and J are TRBV7-2 and TRBJ1-1; D not resolved. The V and J ends lost 2 bases and 8 bases respectively, with 12 bases between them. The CDR3 runs 13 residues. Germline CDR1 and CDR2: SGHTA and FQGNSA. The CDR3 nucleotides are TGTGCCAGCAGCTTACACCGGGATGGAGAAGCTTTCTTT. Translated, it gives CASSLHRDGEAFF.

This chain links TRBV3-1 (or the pseudogene TRBV3-2) with TRBJ1-2; the D is unclear. The V gene lost 4 bases and the J gene lost 1 base, with 13 bases spanning the gap. Germline CDR1 and CDR2: LGHDT and YNNKEL (reference sequence). This CDR3 is 15 amino acids long. The CDR3 DNA reads TGTGCCAGCAGCCCCACCCCCGAGGTTAACTATGGCTACACCTTC. Amino acids: CASSPTPEVNYGYTF.